The rows below give T cell receptor beta chains drawn from one sample of a study of vaccination effects on CD4 cells after COVID-19. Their antigens are not known. Repertoires were generated with immunoSEQ multiplex PCR, while TCRdb's copy carries only in-frame clones and drops some. This table holds 20,000 to 25,000 clones, around 73% found once. This specimen consisted of CD4+ T cells from PBMCs cultured without peptide, obtained before COVID-19 vaccination. The source of these receptors is a human donor who received a COVID-19 vaccine. Both conserved end residues are part of each CDR3. A D gene is named only where the DNA matches it firmly. Not every row has a clone size; where given, it reads once, few, many or a size class.

CDR3 protein: CASSPPGGYTEAFF
CDR3 DNA: TGTGCCAGCAGCCCCCCAGGGGGCTACACTGAAGCTTTCTTT
V gene: TRBV7-9
J gene: TRBJ1-1
clone size: -
D gene: TRBD1

CDR3 protein: CASSQEMGSREKLFF
CDR3 DNA: TGCGCCAGCAGCCAAGAGATGGGAAGTAGGGAAAAACTGTTTTTT
V gene: TRBV4-3
J gene: TRBJ1-4
clone size: -
D gene: -

CDR3 protein: CASSEVVLDTQYF
CDR3 DNA: TGTGCCAGCAGTGAAGTCGTGTTAGATACGCAGTATTTT
V gene: TRBV6-1
J gene: TRBJ2-3
clone size: -
D gene: -

CDR3 protein: CASSSGGAYEQYF
CDR3 DNA: TGTGCCAGCAGTTCGGGAGGGGCCTACGAGCAGTACTTC
V gene: TRBV2
J gene: TRBJ2-7
clone size: -
D gene: TRBD2

CDR3 protein: CASSQGRDRGLTDTQYF
CDR3 DNA: TGTGCCAGCAGCCAAGGACGGGACAGGGGCCTCACAGATACGCAGTATTTT
V gene: TRBV3-1/TRBV3-2
J gene: TRBJ2-3
clone size: -
D gene: TRBD1

CDR3 protein: CASSMLGQPQHF
CDR3 DNA: TGTGCCAGTAGTATGTTGGGGCAGCCCCAGCATTTT
V gene: TRBV19
J gene: TRBJ1-5
clone size: -
D gene: -

CDR3 protein: CASSRQGFDTEAFF
CDR3 DNA: TGTGCCAGCAGTAGACAGGGTTTTGACACTGAAGCTTTCTTT
V gene: TRBV6-4
J gene: TRBJ1-1
clone size: -
D gene: TRBD1

CDR3 protein: CASSLAGPYGYTF
CDR3 DNA: TGTGCCAGCAGTTTAGCAGGCCCCTATGGCTACACCTTC
V gene: TRBV12-3/TRBV12-4
J gene: TRBJ1-2
clone size: -
D gene: -

CDR3 protein: CASSPPSQGGNTIYF
CDR3 DNA: TGTGCCAGCTCACCACCGTCTCAGGGAGGAAACACCATATATTTT
V gene: TRBV18
J gene: TRBJ1-3
clone size: -
D gene: -

CDR3 protein: CASRNEGETQYF
CDR3 DNA: TGTGCCAGCAGGAATGAGGGGGAGACCCAGTACTTC
V gene: TRBV2
J gene: TRBJ2-5
clone size: -
D gene: -

CDR3 protein: CASSRRESFNYGYTF
CDR3 DNA: TGTGCCAGCAGTCGGAGGGAATCCTTTAACTATGGCTACACCTTC
V gene: TRBV27
J gene: TRBJ1-2
clone size: -
D gene: -

CDR3 protein: CASTLTGVGETQYF
CDR3 DNA: TGTGCCAGCACCCTCACAGGGGTTGGGGAGACCCAGTACTTC
V gene: TRBV13
J gene: TRBJ2-5
clone size: -
D gene: TRBD1

CDR3 protein: CASSMRTGWNNSPLHF
CDR3 DNA: TGTGCCAGTAGTATGAGGACAGGGTGGAATAATTCACCCCTCCACTTT
V gene: TRBV19
J gene: TRBJ1-6
clone size: -
D gene: TRBD1

CDR3 protein: CASSFGQGNTIYF
CDR3 DNA: TGTGCCAGCAGTTTTGGACAGGGAAACACCATATATTTT
V gene: TRBV28
J gene: TRBJ1-3
clone size: -
D gene: -

CDR3 protein: CASSLDDFRRQPQHF
CDR3 DNA: TGTGCCAGCAGCTTAGATGACTTTCGGCGGCAGCCCCAGCATTTT
V gene: TRBV7-2
J gene: TRBJ1-5
clone size: -
D gene: -

CDR3 protein: CASSLRGTGRGLPTEAFF
CDR3 DNA: TGTGCCAGCAGCTTACGAGGGACAGGGAGAGGGTTACCCACTGAAGCTTTCTTT
V gene: TRBV7-9
J gene: TRBJ1-1
clone size: -
D gene: TRBD1

CDR3 protein: CATSDVGQACCQYF
CDR3 DNA: TGTGCCACCAGTGATGTCGGACAGGCCTGTTGTCAGTACTTC
V gene: TRBV24-1
J gene: TRBJ2-4
clone size: -
D gene: TRBD1

CDR3 protein: CAWTPDRGGSYNSPLHF
CDR3 DNA: TGTGCCTGGACGCCGGACAGGGGGGGATCCTATAATTCACCCCTCCACTTT
V gene: TRBV30
J gene: TRBJ1-6
clone size: -
D gene: TRBD1

CDR3 protein: CASSLIQAGGELFF
CDR3 DNA: TGCGCCAGCAGCTTAATACAGGCGGGCGGGGAGCTGTTTTTT
V gene: TRBV5-1
J gene: TRBJ2-2
clone size: -
D gene: -

CDR3 protein: CASSRPLYSNQPQHF
CDR3 DNA: TGTGCCAGCAGCCGACCGCTTTATAGCAATCAGCCCCAGCATTTT
V gene: TRBV7-6
J gene: TRBJ1-5
clone size: few
D gene: -

CDR3 protein: CSVQREAEVTEAFF
CDR3 DNA: TGCAGCGTTCAGCGTGAGGCCGAAGTGACTGAAGCTTTCTTT
V gene: TRBV29-1
J gene: TRBJ1-1
clone size: -
D gene: -

CDR3 protein: CAISAQSSNYGYTF
CDR3 DNA: TGTGCCATCAGTGCCCAGTCTTCTAACTATGGCTACACCTTC
V gene: TRBV10-3
J gene: TRBJ1-2
clone size: -
D gene: -

CDR3 protein: CASSPGGTADTQYF
CDR3 DNA: TGTGCCAGCAGCCCCGGAGGTACCGCAGATACGCAGTATTTT
V gene: TRBV6-4
J gene: TRBJ2-3
clone size: -
D gene: -

CDR3 protein: CASSSTGGYGYTF
CDR3 DNA: TGTGCCAGCAGTTCCACAGGGGGCTATGGCTACACCTTC
V gene: TRBV28
J gene: TRBJ1-2
clone size: -
D gene: TRBD1

CDR3 protein: CAGRTGANYGYTF
CDR3 DNA: TGTGCCGGACGGACGGGAGCTAACTATGGCTACACCTTC
V gene: TRBV2
J gene: TRBJ1-2
clone size: few
D gene: -

CDR3 protein: CASSLFLSGSGGEQFF
CDR3 DNA: TGTGCCAGCAGTTTGTTTTTGAGCGGGAGTGGCGGTGAGCAGTTCTTC
V gene: TRBV2
J gene: TRBJ2-1
clone size: -
D gene: TRBD2

CDR3 protein: CASSLGGGELFF
CDR3 DNA: TGTGCCAGCAGTTTAGGGGGCGGGGAGCTGTTTTTT
V gene: TRBV12-3/TRBV12-4
J gene: TRBJ2-2
clone size: -
D gene: -

CDR3 protein: CASSVLQGAKGQPQHF
CDR3 DNA: TGTGCCAGCAGTGTTTTACAGGGGGCGAAAGGGCAGCCCCAGCATTTT
V gene: TRBV6-1
J gene: TRBJ1-5
clone size: -
D gene: TRBD1

CDR3 protein: CASSQAQIINYGYTF
CDR3 DNA: TGTGCCAGCAGCCAAGCACAGATTATTAACTATGGCTACACCTTC
V gene: TRBV3-1/TRBV3-2
J gene: TRBJ1-2
clone size: -
D gene: -

CDR3 protein: CASSLGGLTYEQYF
CDR3 DNA: TGTGCCAGCAGCTTGGGGGGGCTTACCTACGAGCAGTACTTC
V gene: TRBV5-4
J gene: TRBJ2-7
clone size: -
D gene: -

CDR3 protein: CASSQGGAETQYF
CDR3 DNA: TGTGCCAGCAGCCAGGGGGGCGCAGAGACCCAGTACTTC
V gene: TRBV3-1/TRBV3-2
J gene: TRBJ2-5
clone size: -
D gene: -

CDR3 protein: CASSLTRAHSYGYTF
CDR3 DNA: TGTGCCAGCAGCTTAACTCGGGCGCATAGCTATGGCTACACCTTC
V gene: TRBV7-9
J gene: TRBJ1-2
clone size: -
D gene: -

CDR3 protein: CASSQSRLETQYF
CDR3 DNA: TGTGCCAGCAGCCAAAGTAGACTAGAGACCCAGTACTTC
V gene: TRBV11-2
J gene: TRBJ2-5
clone size: -
D gene: -

CDR3 protein: CARGSAYEQYF
CDR3 DNA: TGCGCCAGAGGGAGTGCCTACGAGCAGTACTTC
V gene: TRBV5-1
J gene: TRBJ2-7
clone size: medium-sized
D gene: -

CDR3 protein: CASQRDHGGDTQYF
CDR3 DNA: TGCGCCAGCCAGCGGGACCATGGAGGAGATACGCAGTATTTT
V gene: TRBV5-1
J gene: TRBJ2-3
clone size: -
D gene: TRBD2

CDR3 protein: CAWSLLSGGLMGNEQFF
CDR3 DNA: TGTGCCTGGAGCCTGCTTAGCGGGGGGTTGATGGGGAATGAGCAGTTCTTC
V gene: TRBV30
J gene: TRBJ2-1
clone size: -
D gene: TRBD2

CDR3 protein: CASSQSAGTGSYEQYF
CDR3 DNA: TGTGCCAGCAGTCAGAGCGCCGGGACAGGGTCCTACGAGCAGTACTTC
V gene: TRBV3-1/TRBV3-2
J gene: TRBJ2-7
clone size: -
D gene: TRBD1

CDR3 protein: CSASWPVRNTEAFF
CDR3 DNA: TGCAGTGCTAGTTGGCCTGTGCGGAACACTGAAGCTTTCTTT
V gene: TRBV20-1
J gene: TRBJ1-1
clone size: once
D gene: -

CDR3 protein: CASSLGPLGWDQPQHF
CDR3 DNA: TGTGCCAGCAGCTTAGGGCCCCTGGGATGGGATCAGCCCCAGCATTTT
V gene: TRBV7-2
J gene: TRBJ1-5
clone size: -
D gene: -

CDR3 protein: CASSHGTFNSPLHF
CDR3 DNA: TGTGCCAGCAGCCACGGGACCTTCAATTCACCCCTCCACTTT
V gene: TRBV14
J gene: TRBJ1-6
clone size: -
D gene: -

CDR3 protein: CASSMVAGGDEYF
CDR3 DNA: TGTGCCAGTAGTATGGTTGCGGGGGGAGATGAGTACTTC
V gene: TRBV19
J gene: TRBJ2-7
clone size: -
D gene: TRBD2

CDR3 protein: CASSTSTLSTDTQYF
CDR3 DNA: TGTGCCAGCAGCACTAGCACCCTTAGCACAGATACGCAGTATTTT
V gene: TRBV9
J gene: TRBJ2-3
clone size: -
D gene: -

CDR3 protein: CASSQGGGVTEAFF
CDR3 DNA: TGTGCCAGCAGCCAGGGCGGAGGTGTCACTGAAGCTTTCTTT
V gene: TRBV3-1/TRBV3-2
J gene: TRBJ1-1
clone size: -
D gene: -

CDR3 protein: CASSQLQVRLVLSNQPQHF
CDR3 DNA: TGTGCCAGCAGCCAACTACAGGTAAGATTGGTATTGAGCAATCAGCCCCAGCATTTT
V gene: TRBV4-2
J gene: TRBJ1-5
clone size: -
D gene: -

CDR3 protein: CASSYVGGISYGYTF
CDR3 DNA: TGTGCCAGCAGTTACGTAGGGGGTATATCCTATGGCTACACCTTC
V gene: TRBV6-6
J gene: TRBJ1-2
clone size: -
D gene: -

CDR3 protein: CASRTGQKETQYF
CDR3 DNA: TGTGCCAGCAGAACCGGACAGAAAGAGACCCAGTACTTC
V gene: TRBV28
J gene: TRBJ2-5
clone size: -
D gene: -

CDR3 protein: CAISPGGKSNYGYTF
CDR3 DNA: TGTGCCATATCCCCGGGTGGGAAGAGTAACTATGGCTACACCTTC
V gene: TRBV6-5
J gene: TRBJ1-2
clone size: -
D gene: -

CDR3 protein: CASSLDLTGKMARGPSTDTQYF
CDR3 DNA: TGTGCCAGCAGCTTAGACCTAACGGGGAAAATGGCGAGGGGACCTAGCACAGATACGCAGTATTTT
V gene: TRBV11-3
J gene: TRBJ2-3
clone size: -
D gene: -